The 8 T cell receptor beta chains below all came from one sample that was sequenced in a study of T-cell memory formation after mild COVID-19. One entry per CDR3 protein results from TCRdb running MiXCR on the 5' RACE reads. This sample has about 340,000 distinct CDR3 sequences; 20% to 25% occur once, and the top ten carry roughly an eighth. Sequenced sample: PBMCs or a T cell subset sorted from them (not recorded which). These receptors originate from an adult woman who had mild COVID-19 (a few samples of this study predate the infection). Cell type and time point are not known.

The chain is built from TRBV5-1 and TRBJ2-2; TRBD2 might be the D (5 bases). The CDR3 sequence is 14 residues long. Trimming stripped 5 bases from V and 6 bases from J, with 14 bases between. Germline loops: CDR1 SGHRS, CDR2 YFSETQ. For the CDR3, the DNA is TGCGCCAGCAGGTTGAGGGCCGAAGCCGGGGAGCTGTTTTTT. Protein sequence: CASRLRAEAGELFF.

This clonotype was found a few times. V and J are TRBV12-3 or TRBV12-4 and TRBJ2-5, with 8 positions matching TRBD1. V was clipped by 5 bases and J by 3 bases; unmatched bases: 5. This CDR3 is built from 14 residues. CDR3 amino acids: CASSPVTGEETQYF. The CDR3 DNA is TGTGCCAGCAGTCCGGTGACAGGGGAAGAGACCCAGTACTTC.

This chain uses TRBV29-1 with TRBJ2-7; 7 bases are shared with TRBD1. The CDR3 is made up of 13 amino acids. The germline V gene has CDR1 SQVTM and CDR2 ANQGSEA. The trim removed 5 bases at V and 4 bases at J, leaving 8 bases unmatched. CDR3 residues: CSVLRQGRYEQYF. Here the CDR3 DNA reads TGCAGCGTTCTTAGACAGGGAAGGTACGAGCAGTACTTC.

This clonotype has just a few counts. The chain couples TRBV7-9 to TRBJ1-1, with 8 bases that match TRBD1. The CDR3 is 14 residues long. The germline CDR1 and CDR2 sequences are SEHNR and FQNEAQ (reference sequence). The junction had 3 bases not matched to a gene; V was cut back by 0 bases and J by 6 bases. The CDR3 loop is CASSLADRDAEAFF. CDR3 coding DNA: TGTGCCAGCAGCTTAGCGGACAGGGACGCTGAAGCTTTCTTT.

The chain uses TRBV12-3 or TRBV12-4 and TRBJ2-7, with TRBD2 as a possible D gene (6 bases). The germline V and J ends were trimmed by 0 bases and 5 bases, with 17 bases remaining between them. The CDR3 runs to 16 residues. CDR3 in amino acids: CASSLAGLSPANEQYF. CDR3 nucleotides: TGTGCCAGCAGTTTAGCGGGACTCTCCCCCGCCAACGAGCAGTACTTC.

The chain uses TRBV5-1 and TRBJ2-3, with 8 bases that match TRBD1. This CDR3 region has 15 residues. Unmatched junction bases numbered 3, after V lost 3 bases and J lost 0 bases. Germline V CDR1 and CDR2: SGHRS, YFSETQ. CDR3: CASSWGQASTDTQYF. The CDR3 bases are TGCGCCAGCAGCTGGGGACAGGCTAGCACAGATACGCAGTATTTT.

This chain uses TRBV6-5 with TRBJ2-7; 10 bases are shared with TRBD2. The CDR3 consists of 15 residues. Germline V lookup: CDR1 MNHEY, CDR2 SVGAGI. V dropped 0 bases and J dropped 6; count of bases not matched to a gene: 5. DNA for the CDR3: TGTGCCAGCAGTTACTCGCAGCGGGGGGGCACCGAGCAGTACTTC. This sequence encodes CASSYSQRGGTEQYF.

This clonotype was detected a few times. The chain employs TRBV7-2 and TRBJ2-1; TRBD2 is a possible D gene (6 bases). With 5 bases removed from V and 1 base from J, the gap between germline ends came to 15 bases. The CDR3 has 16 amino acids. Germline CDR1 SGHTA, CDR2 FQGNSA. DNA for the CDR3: TGTGCCAGCAGCCCCTCCGGGACTGTGTCCTACAATGAGCAGTTCTTC. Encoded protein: CASSPSGTVSYNEQFF. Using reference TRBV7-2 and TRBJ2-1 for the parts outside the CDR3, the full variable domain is GAGVSQSPSNKVTEKGKDVELRCDPISGHTALYWYRQSLGQGLEFLIYFQGNSAPDKSGLPSDRFSAERTGGSVSTLTIQRTQQEDSAVYLCASSPSGTVSYNEQFFGPGTRLTVL.